This T cell receptor beta chain was found in a study of radiotherapy plus CTLA-4 blockade in lung cancer. Turning to this clone: Its specificity is unknown.

Regarding the study as a whole: Among blood TCR repertoires after radiotherapy plus ipilimumab, tumor-derived clones expanded.

Assay used: immunoSEQ multiplex PCR; TCRdb lists only in-frame clones, some missing. The table includes 45,000 or so clones, over 75% detected once. Germline CDR1 reads SGHRS; CDR2 reads YFSETQ. V lost 0 bases and J lost 4; bases outside the gene matches: 3. The CDR3 covers 14 residues. The sequencing used peripheral blood, collected from a patient treated with radiotherapy plus ipilimumab. This chain connects TRBV5-1 to TRBJ1-2, with 7 bases fitting TRBD1. The source of this sequence is a human donor with non-small cell lung cancer whose response to radiotherapy plus ipilimumab could not be evaluated. CDR3 region: CASSLEGGGYGYTF. In DNA, the CDR3 is TGCGCCAGCAGCTTGGAAGGGGGCGGCTATGGCTACACCTTC.